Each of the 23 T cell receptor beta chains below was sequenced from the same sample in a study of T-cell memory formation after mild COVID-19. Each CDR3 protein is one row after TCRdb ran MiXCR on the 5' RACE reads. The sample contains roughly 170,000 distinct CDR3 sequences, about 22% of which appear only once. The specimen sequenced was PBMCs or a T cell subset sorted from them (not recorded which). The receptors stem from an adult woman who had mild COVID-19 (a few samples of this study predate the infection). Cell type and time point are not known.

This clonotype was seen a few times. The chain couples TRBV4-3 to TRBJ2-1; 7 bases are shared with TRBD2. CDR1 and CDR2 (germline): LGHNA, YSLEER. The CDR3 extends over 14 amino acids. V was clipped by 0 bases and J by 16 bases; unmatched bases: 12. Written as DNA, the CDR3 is TGCGCCAGCAGCCAAGATGGGGCGCTAGCGGTGGAATTCTTC. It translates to CASSQDGALAVEFF.

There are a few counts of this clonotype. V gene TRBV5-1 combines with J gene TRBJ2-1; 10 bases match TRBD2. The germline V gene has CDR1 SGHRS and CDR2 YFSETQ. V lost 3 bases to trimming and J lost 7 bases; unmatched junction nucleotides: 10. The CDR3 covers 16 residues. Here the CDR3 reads CASSWRSGGAKNEQFF. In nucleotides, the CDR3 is TGCGCCAGCAGCTGGCGGAGCGGGGGGGCCAAGAATGAGCAGTTCTTC.

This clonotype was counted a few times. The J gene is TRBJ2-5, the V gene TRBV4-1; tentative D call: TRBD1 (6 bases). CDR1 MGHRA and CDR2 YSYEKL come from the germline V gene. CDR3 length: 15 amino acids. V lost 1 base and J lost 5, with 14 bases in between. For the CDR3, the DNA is TGCGCCAGCAGCCAAGTAAAAGGGGGTGGGGAGACCCAGTACTTC. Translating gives CASSQVKGGGETQYF.

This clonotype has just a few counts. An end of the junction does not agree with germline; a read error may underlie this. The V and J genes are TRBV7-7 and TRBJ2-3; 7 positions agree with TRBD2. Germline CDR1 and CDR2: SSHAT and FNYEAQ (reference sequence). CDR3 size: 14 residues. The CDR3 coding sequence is TGTGCTAGCAGCTGGGGCGGGAGCGAAGATACGCAGTATTTT. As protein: CASSWGGSEDTQYF.

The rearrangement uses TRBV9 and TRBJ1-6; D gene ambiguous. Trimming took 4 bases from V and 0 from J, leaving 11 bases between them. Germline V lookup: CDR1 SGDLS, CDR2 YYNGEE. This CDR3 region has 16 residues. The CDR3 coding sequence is TGTGCCAGCAGCCAAGGATTAAGCTCCTATAATTCACCCCTCCACTTT. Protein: CASSQGLSSYNSPLHF.

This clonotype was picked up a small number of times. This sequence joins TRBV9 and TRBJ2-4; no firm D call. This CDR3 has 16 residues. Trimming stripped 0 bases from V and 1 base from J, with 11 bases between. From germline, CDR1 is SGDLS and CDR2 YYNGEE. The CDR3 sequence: CASSVEPSFAKNIQYF. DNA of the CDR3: TGTGCCAGCAGCGTAGAACCCAGCTTTGCCAAAAACATTCAGTACTTC.

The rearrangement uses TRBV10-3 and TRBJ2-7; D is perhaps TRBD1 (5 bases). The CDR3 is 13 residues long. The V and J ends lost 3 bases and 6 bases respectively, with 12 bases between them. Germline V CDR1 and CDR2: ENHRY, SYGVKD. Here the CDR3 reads CAISEGAGFEQYF. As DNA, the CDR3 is TGTGCCATCAGTGAAGGGGCAGGGTTCGAGCAGTACTTC.

Here the CDR3 reads CASRELGPQETQYF. The CDR3 region has the DNA TGTGCCAGCAGGGAGCTTGGGCCCCAAGAGACCCAGTACTTC. This sequence joins TRBV3-1 and TRBJ2-5; the D is unclear. The CDR3 runs to 14 residues. Trimming shortened V by 6 bases and J by 1 base, and 12 bases separated the two germline ends. CDR1 is LGHDT, CDR2 YNNKEL, per germline (reference sequence).

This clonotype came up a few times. This CDR3 reads CASSLGGTGSSYEQYF. In DNA, the CDR3 is TGTGCCAGCAGCTTAGGGGGGACAGGGAGCTCCTACGAGCAGTACTTC. V is TRBV7-2 and J is TRBJ2-7; 9 nucleotides align to TRBD1. V shed 1 base, J shed 0 bases, and the junction held 4 bases outside the gene matches. The CDR3 covers 16 residues. Germline lookup yields CDR1 SGHTA and CDR2 FQGNSA.

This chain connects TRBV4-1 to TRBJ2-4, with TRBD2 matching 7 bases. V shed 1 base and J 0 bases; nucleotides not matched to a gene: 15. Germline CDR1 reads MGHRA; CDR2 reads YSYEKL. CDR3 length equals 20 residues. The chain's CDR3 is CASSQVEAGSRMIAKNIQYF. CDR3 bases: TGCGCCAGCAGCCAAGTGGAAGCGGGGTCCCGGATGATAGCCAAAAACATTCAGTACTTC.

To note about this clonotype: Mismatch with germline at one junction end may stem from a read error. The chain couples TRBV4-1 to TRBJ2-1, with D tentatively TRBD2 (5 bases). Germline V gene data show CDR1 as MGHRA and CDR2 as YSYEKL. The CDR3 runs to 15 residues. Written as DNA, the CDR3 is TGCGCCAGCAGCCAAGGCACCGGGATGGCGGGTGAGCAGTTATTC. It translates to CASSQGTGMAGEQLF.

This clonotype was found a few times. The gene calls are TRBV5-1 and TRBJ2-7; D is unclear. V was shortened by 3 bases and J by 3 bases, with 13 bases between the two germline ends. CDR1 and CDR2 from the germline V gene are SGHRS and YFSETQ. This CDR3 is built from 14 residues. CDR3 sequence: CASSSAQGYYEQYF. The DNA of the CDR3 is TGCGCCAGCAGCTCGGCTCAAGGGTACTACGAGCAGTACTTC.

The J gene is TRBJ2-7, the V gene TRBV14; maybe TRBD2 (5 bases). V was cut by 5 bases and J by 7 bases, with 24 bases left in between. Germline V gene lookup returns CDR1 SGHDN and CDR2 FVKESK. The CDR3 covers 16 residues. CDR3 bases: TGTGCCAGCAGCACACATCTCCAGAATCGGGATCTGGAGCAGTACTTC. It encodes CASSTHLQNRDLEQYF.

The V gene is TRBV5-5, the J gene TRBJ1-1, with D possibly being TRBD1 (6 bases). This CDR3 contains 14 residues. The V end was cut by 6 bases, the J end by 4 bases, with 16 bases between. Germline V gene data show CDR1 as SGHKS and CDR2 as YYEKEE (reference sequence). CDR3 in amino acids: CASTQGNGGTEAFF. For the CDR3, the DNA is TGTGCCAGCACCCAGGGGAACGGAGGCACTGAAGCTTTCTTT.

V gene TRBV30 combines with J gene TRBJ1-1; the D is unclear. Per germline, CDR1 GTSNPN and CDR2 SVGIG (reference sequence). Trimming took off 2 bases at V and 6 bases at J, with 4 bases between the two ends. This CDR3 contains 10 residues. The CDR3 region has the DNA TGTGCCTGGAGTCGGGCTGAAGCTTTCTTT. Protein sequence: CAWSRAEAFF.

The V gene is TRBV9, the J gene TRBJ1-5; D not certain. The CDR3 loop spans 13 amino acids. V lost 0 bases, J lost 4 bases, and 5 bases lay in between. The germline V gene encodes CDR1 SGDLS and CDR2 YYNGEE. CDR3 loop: CASSVGVNQPQHF. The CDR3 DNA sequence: TGTGCCAGCAGCGTAGGGGTTAATCAGCCCCAGCATTTT.

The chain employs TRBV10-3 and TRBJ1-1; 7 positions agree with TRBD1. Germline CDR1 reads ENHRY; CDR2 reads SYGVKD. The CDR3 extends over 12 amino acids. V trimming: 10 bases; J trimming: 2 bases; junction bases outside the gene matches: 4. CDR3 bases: TGTGCCACAACAGGGGCAAACACTGAAGCTTTCTTT. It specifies CATTGANTEAFF.

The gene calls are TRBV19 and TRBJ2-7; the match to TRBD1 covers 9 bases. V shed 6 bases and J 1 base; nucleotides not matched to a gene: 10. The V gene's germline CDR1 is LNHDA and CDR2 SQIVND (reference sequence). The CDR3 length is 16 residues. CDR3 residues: CASSQSPGQGSYEQYF. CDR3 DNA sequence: TGTGCCAGTAGCCAAAGTCCGGGACAGGGATCCTACGAGCAGTACTTC.

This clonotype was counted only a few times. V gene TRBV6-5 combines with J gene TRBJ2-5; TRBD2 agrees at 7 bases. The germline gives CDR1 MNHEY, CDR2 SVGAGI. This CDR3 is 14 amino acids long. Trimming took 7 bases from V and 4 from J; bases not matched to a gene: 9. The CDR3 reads CASTRGGPRETQYF. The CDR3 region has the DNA TGTGCCAGCACCCGGGGAGGGCCCCGAGAGACCCAGTACTTC.

The CDR3 region is CSARDWDRDYGYTF. The CDR3 DNA sequence: TGCAGTGCTAGAGATTGGGACAGGGACTATGGCTACACCTTC. The rearrangement joins TRBV20-1 to TRBJ1-2; 9 nucleotides agree with TRBD1. The CDR3 consists of 14 residues. V was clipped by 0 bases and J by 3 bases; unmatched bases: 2. Germline-derived CDR1 and CDR2 are DFQATT and SNEGSKA (reference sequence).

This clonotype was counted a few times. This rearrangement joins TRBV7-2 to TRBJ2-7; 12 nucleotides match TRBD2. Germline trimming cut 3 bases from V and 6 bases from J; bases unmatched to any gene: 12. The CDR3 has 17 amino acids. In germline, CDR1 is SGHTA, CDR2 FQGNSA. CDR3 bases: TGTGCCAGCAGCTTTGGACAGGGCGGGACTAGCGGGTTCGAGCAGTACTTC. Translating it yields CASSFGQGGTSGFEQYF.

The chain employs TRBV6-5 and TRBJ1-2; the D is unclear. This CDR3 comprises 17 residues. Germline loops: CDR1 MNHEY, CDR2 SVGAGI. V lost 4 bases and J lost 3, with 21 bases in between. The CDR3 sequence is CASSSRWAVLWDYGYTF. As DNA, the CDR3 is TGTGCCAGCAGTTCGCGTTGGGCAGTCCTTTGGGACTATGGCTACACCTTC.

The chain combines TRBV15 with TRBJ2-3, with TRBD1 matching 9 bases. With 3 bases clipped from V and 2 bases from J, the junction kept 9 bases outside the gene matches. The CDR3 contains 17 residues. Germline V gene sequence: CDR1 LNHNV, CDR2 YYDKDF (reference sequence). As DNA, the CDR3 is TGTGCCACCAGCAGTCCAGGGACAGGGTATTACACAGATACGCAGTATTTT. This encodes CATSSPGTGYYTDTQYF.